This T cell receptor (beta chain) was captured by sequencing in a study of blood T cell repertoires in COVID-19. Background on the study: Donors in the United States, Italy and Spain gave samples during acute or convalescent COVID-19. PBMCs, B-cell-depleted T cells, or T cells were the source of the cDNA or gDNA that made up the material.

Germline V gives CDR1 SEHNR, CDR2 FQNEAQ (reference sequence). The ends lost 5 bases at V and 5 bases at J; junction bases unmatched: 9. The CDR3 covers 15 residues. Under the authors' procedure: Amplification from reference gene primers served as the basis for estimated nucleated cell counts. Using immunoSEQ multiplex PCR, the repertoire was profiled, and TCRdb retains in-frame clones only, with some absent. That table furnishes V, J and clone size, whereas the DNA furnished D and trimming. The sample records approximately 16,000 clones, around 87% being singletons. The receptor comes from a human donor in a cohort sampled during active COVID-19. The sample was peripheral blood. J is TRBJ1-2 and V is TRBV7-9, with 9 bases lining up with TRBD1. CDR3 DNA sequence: TGTGCCAGCAGCCAAGGACAGGGGATAGGGTATGGCTACACCTTC. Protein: CASSQGQGIGYGYTF.